A selection of T cell receptor beta chains follows, all from one sample in a study of post-analysis software for immune sequencing data. Each CDR3 protein gets one entry after TCRdb re-called the PCR reads with MiXCR. The profile shows fewer than 850,000 distinct CDR3 sequences, 30% of them singletons. The source material was blood. The receptor source for this set is a girl aged 10-17 years with multiple sclerosis. CDR3s leave out the opening cysteine and the closing phenylalanine or tryptophan.

v_gene	j_gene	CDR3aa
TRBV10-3	TRBJ2-7	AISPAYEQY
TRBV29-1	TRBJ2-5	SVEQQQETQY
TRBV6-5	TRBJ2-7	ASSYPVIGRVSYEQY
TRBV10-3	TRBJ2-3	AITRGGADTQY
TRBV5-6	TRBJ2-1	ASSGETQF
TRBV9	TRBJ2-3	ASSVDNGGTDTQY
TRBV7-2	TRBJ2-5	ATGGLETQY
TRBV29-1	TRBJ2-5	SVTGRVWAETQY
TRBV27	TRBJ1-4	ASSAQGQEKLF
TRBV20-1	TRBJ2-7	SARGPGAGDYEQY
TRBV20-1	TRBJ1-5	SAVSGTGDDQSQH
TRBV7-2	TRBJ2-1	ASSFPWGLADNEQF
TRBV7-9	TRBJ2-1	ASSQGLYDYRKGNEQF